This T cell receptor beta chain was observed in a study of regulatory T cells in long-lasting Graves disease. Library construction for TCR beta used iRepertoire HTBI primers and Arm-PCR of CDR3 regions. MiXCR was run by TCRdb on the multiplex PCR reads, yielding one entry per CDR3 protein. The sample lists about 420,000 distinct CDR3 sequences, about 15% occurring once. Time point given: newly diagnosed GD, antithyroid drugs for less than 3 months. Preparation of the TCR library used RNA extracted from PBMCs. The sample holds many counts of this clonotype. CDR3 size: 14 residues. Losses at the gene ends were 2 bases for V and 6 bases for J; bases not matched to a gene: 0. The same data also contributed to another study, on T cells in Graves' hyperthyroidism and ophthalmopathy.

The source was peripheral blood mononuclear cells (PBMCs), collected at new diagnosis, from a patient treated with antithyroid drugs. The sequence derives from a woman aged 18-29 years with Graves disease. V usage is TRBV12-3 or TRBV12-4 and J usage is TRBJ2-1; 11 bases agree with TRBD2. Here the CDR3 DNA reads TGTGCCAGCAGTTTACTAGCGGGGGGCAATGAGCAGTTCTTC. It specifies CASSLLAGGNEQFF.